This TCR beta chain was profiled in a study of blood T cells in healthy people across ages. Whole-study findings and limits: The study found more naive CD4+ cells and higher diversity in long-lived than aged donors.

Notes on this clonotype: Its antigen is still unknown.

For the second PCR, which ran for about 6 to 11 cycles, a sample-barcoded 5' primer and a J-beta primer mix were used. Each CDR3 protein is one row after TCRdb ran MiXCR on the 5' RACE reads. The sample lists hundreds of thousands of distinct CDR3 sequences, 45% to 50% seen once, with roughly 31% in the top ten. CDR1 is SGHVS, CDR2 FQNEAQ, per germline. The CDR3 runs to 16 residues. Trimming removed 5 bases at V and 0 bases at J, with 14 bases between. This sequence was found in a woman aged 55-75 years in good health. The chain combines TRBV7-8 with TRBJ2-1; D ambiguous. Material for sequencing was blood. CDR3 residues: CASSPTHSSSYNEQFF. As DNA, the CDR3 is TGTGCCAGCAGCCCCACCCACAGTAGCTCCTACAATGAGCAGTTCTTC.